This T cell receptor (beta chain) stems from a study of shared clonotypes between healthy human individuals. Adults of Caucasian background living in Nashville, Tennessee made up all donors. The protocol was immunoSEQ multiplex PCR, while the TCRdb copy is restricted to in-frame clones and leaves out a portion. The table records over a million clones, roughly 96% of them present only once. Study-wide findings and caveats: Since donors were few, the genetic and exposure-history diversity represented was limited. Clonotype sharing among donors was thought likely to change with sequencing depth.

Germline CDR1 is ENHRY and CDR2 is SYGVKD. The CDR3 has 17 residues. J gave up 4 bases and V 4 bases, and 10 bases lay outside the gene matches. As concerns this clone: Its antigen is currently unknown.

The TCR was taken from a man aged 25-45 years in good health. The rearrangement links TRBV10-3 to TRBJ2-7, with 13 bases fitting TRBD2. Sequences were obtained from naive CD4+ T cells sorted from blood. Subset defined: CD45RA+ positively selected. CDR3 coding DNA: TGTGCCATCAGTGGGAAACCGGGGACTAGCGGGGTTTACGAGCAGTACTTC. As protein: CAISGKPGTSGVYEQYF.